The present entry profiles one T cell receptor (beta chain) with its context. TCRdb's copy holds only in-frame clones and misses some; the assay was immunoSEQ multiplex PCR. This sample carries about 82,000 clones, around 90% of them seen once, and the ten largest clones take 5% to 6%. These data come from a study of PD-L1 blockade in urothelial cancer. The CDR3 covers 14 residues. The V end lost 5 bases, the J end lost 6 bases, and 17 bases lay between the germline ends. CDR1 is LNHDA and CDR2 is SQIVND in the germline V gene (reference sequence). The chain couples TRBV19 to TRBJ2-7, with D perhaps matching TRBD2 (7 bases). The TCR originated in a woman aged 70-85 years with urothelial cancer. The sequenced sample was PBMCs, obtained around atezolizumab (anti-PD-L1) treatment. CDR3 residues: CASSHQVGGAEQYF. The DNA for the CDR3 is TGTGCCAGTAGTCACCAGGTGGGGGGGGCCGAGCAGTACTTC.